These T cell receptor beta chains were read from a single sample in a study of CD8 T cells in ankylosing spondylitis. TCRdb fed the 5' RACE reads into MiXCR, producing one record per CDR3 protein. The sample holds a few hundred thousand distinct CDR3 sequences, 10% to 13% seen once. The source material was blood, either unsorted or a sorted T cell fraction (not recorded which). Receptor source: a male donor with ankylosing spondylitis or in good health (not recorded which). Both conserved end residues are part of each CDR3. A D gene is named only where the DNA matches it firmly. Size values are once, few and many counts, or a class for expanded clones, and some rows have none.

D | J | V | size | DNA | CDR3
TRBD1 | TRBJ2-2 | TRBV7-2 | NA | TGTGCCAGCAAAGAAGGACAGGGGAACACCGGGGAGCTGTTTTTT | CASKEGQGNTGELFF
NA | TRBJ2-3 | TRBV24-1 | NA | TGTGCCACCAGTGATTTACGGGGTGGGTACACAGATACGCAGTATTTT | CATSDLRGGYTDTQYF
TRBD2 | TRBJ2-5 | TRBV20-1 | many | TGCAGTGCTAGAGGGACTAGCGGGCAAGAGACCCAGTACTTC | CSARGTSGQETQYF
NA | TRBJ2-7 | TRBV5-1 | many | TGCGCCAGCAGGGGATACGACGAGCAGTACTTC | CASRGYDEQYF
TRBD1 | TRBJ2-5 | TRBV12-3/TRBV12-4 | NA | TGTGCCAGCAGGGGGACAGGGGGCAAGAAGACCCAGTACTTC | CASRGTGGKKTQYF
NA | TRBJ1-2 | TRBV5-8 | NA | TGTGCCAGCAGCACCGGGGGGGGTTCATCCTATGGCTACACCTTC | CASSTGGGSSYGYTF
NA | TRBJ1-5 | TRBV5-1 | many | TGCGCCAGCAGCTTGGAGGGAACCGGGCCCCAGCATTTT | CASSLEGTGPQHF
TRBD2 | TRBJ2-1 | TRBV7-2 | many | TGTGCCAGCACTGGAGCGGGGGATACCTACAATGAGCAGTTCTTC | CASTGAGDTYNEQFF
TRBD1 | TRBJ2-2 | TRBV5-1 | many | TGCGCCAGCAGCTTGCTCGGGACAGGGGGCACCGGGGAGCTGTTTTTT | CASSLLGTGGTGELFF
NA | TRBJ2-5 | TRBV20-1 | NA | TGCAGTGCCCTAAGGGCGGATCAAGAGACCCAGTACTTC | CSALRADQETQYF
NA | TRBJ2-7 | TRBV5-1 | many | TGCGCCAGCAGCGCTAGAGAAACTATAATACGCGAGCAGTACTTC | CASSARETIIREQYF
TRBD1 | TRBJ2-3 | TRBV19 | NA | TGTGCCACCAGAAGGACAGGGCACACAGATACGCAGTATTTT | CATRRTGHTDTQYF
TRBD1 | TRBJ2-1 | TRBV30 | few | TGTGCCCAGTCCCGGGACAGGATCGATGAGCAGTTCTTC | CAQSRDRIDEQFF